The 3 T cell receptor beta chains in this list originate from one sample, sequenced in a study of T cell changes during pregnancy in multiple sclerosis. TCRdb keeps only in-frame clones here, not all; method: immunoSEQ multiplex PCR. The sample has approximately 100,000 clones, 94% seen once. The source material was peripheral blood, sampled before pregnancy. Source of these receptors: a female donor with multiple sclerosis, enrolled in a pregnancy study.

V gene TRBV5-1 combines with J gene TRBJ1-2; 7 nucleotides align to TRBD1. V shed 0 bases and J 0 bases; nucleotides not matched to a gene: 11. Looked up from germline, CDR1 is SGHRS and CDR2 is YFSETQ. The CDR3 is 18 residues long. The CDR3 coding sequence is TGCGCCAGCAGCTTGGTCGTCTTGAGGGACAGCCCTAACTATGGCTACACCTTC. Translating it yields CASSLVVLRDSPNYGYTF.

The chain has TRBV5-1 and TRBJ2-5; 9 nucleotides agree with TRBD1. Germline assignment: CDR1 SGHRS and CDR2 YFSETQ. CDR3 size: 15 residues. With 4 bases clipped from V and 2 bases from J, the junction kept 6 bases outside the gene matches. CDR3 sequence (DNA): TGCGCCAGCAGCACCGGCGACAGGGGGCAAGAGACCCAGTACTTC. Translating it yields CASSTGDRGQETQYF.

The gene calls are TRBV6-5 and TRBJ1-2; weak D call: TRBD1 (6 bases). Germline V gives CDR1 MNHEY, CDR2 SVGAGI. CDR3 size: 12 residues. The V and J ends lost 6 bases and 8 bases respectively, with 13 bases between them. CDR3 sequence: CASSHGQPGYTF. The CDR3 region has the DNA TGTGCCAGCAGCCACGGACAGCCGGGCTACACCTTC.